Below are 23 T cell receptor beta chains sequenced from a single sample in a study of blood T cell repertoires in COVID-19. Clones were sequenced by immunoSEQ multiplex PCR, and TCRdb holds only the in-frame ones, with some missing. The table includes about 75,000 clones, 75% to 85% detected once. Sequenced: peripheral blood. Receptors originate from a woman of 80 years or more with active or convalescent COVID-19.

The chain uses TRBV27 and TRBJ2-2; 10 positions agree with TRBD2. This CDR3 has 15 residues. The V and J ends lost 2 bases and 6 bases, in that order; junction bases with no gene match: 3. The germline CDR1 and CDR2 sequences are MNHEY and SMNVEV (reference sequence). This CDR3 is CASSLPLAGSGELFF. The CDR3 coding sequence is TGTGCCAGCAGTTTACCACTAGCGGGGTCCGGGGAGCTGTTTTTT.

The V gene is TRBV2, the J gene TRBJ1-5; 7 nucleotides agree with TRBD1. Germline assignment: CDR1 SNHLY and CDR2 FYNNEI. CDR3 size: 14 residues. V lost 6 bases to trimming and J lost 7 bases; unmatched junction nucleotides: 9. CDR3 protein: CASSPDRVGQPQHF. The CDR3 DNA sequence: TGTGCCAGCAGCCCTGACAGGGTCGGACAGCCCCAGCATTTT.

The rearrangement uses TRBV4-1 and TRBJ2-1; TRBD2 matches at 8 bases. The CDR3 consists of 15 residues. The germline gives CDR1 MGHRA, CDR2 YSYEKL. V was pared by 0 bases and J by 11 bases, with 9 bases of the junction left unmatched. The CDR3 spells CASSQEGSGGAKQFF. The CDR3 bases are TGCGCCAGCAGCCAAGAAGGGTCCGGGGGGGCAAAGCAGTTCTTC.

The V gene is TRBV6-2 or TRBV6-3, the J gene TRBJ2-2; 12 bases are shared with TRBD2. The germline V gene encodes CDR1 MNHEY and CDR2 SVGEGT. V lost 5 bases to trimming and J lost 6 bases; unmatched junction nucleotides: 10. This CDR3 has 17 residues. The CDR3 DNA follows: TGTGCCAGCAGTCGGACTAGCGGGAAATTAGGCCCCGGGGAGCTGTTTTTT. Translation gives CASSRTSGKLGPGELFF.

The chain is built from TRBV18 and TRBJ2-7; 9 bases align to TRBD1. V lost 6 bases and J lost 2; bases outside the gene matches: 11. Germline loops: CDR1 KGHSH, CDR2 LQKENI. The length of the CDR3 is 16 residues. In nucleotides, the CDR3 is TGTGCCAGCTCTCGCGGACAGGGGTATTGGGCCTACGAGCAGTACTTC. This sequence encodes CASSRGQGYWAYEQYF.

V usage is TRBV7-3 and J usage is TRBJ2-1, with D maybe TRBD2 (6 bases). V was clipped by 5 bases and J by 8 bases, with 19 bases between them. Germline V gives CDR1 SGHTA, CDR2 FQGTGA. This CDR3 region has 15 residues. CDR3 region: CASSLPAGPSHEQFF. CDR3 nucleotide sequence: TGTGCCAGCAGCCTTCCGGCGGGGCCTTCGCATGAGCAGTTCTTC.

This clone was observed a handful of times. The J gene is TRBJ1-5, the V gene TRBV28; D is unresolved. Germline CDR1 reads MDHEN; CDR2 reads SYDVKM. The V gene lost 6 bases and the J gene lost 0 bases, with 15 bases spanning the gap. CDR3 size: 16 residues. CDR3 region: CASSTYEAYSNQPQHF. In nucleotides, the CDR3 is TGTGCCAGCAGCACGTACGAGGCCTATAGCAATCAGCCCCAGCATTTT.

The chain recombines TRBV20-1 with TRBJ2-7; D is uncertain. The CDR3 spans 14 residues. In germline, CDR1 is DFQATT, CDR2 SNEGSKA (reference sequence). Trimming took off 3 bases at V and 1 base at J, with 13 bases between the two ends. This chain's CDR3 is CSASNLPRSYEQYF. The CDR3 bases are TGCAGTGCTAGTAACTTACCTAGGTCCTACGAGCAGTACTTC.

The chain carries TRBV24-1 and TRBJ2-1; maybe TRBD2 (5 bases). The CDR3 has 13 residues. CDR1 is KGHDR and CDR2 is SFDVKD in the germline V gene. Trimming cost V 6 bases and J 8 bases, with 13 bases left between them. CDR3 protein: CATSSGKWDEQFF. In DNA, the CDR3 is TGTGCCACCAGTTCGGGAAAATGGGATGAGCAGTTCTTC.

The chain uses TRBV11-3 and TRBJ1-6, with D possibly matching TRBD1 (5 bases). Germline loops: CDR1 SGHNT, CDR2 YENEEA. The CDR3 sequence is 14 residues long. V gave up 1 base and J gave up 7 bases, with 8 bases separating them. This chain's CDR3 is CASSLGGRNSPLHF. The DNA of the CDR3 is TGTGCCAGCAGCTTAGGGGGGAGGAATTCACCCCTCCACTTT.

This chain links TRBV6-6 with TRBJ1-3, with 8 bases fitting TRBD1. There are 15 residues in the CDR3. Germline values: CDR1 MNHNY, CDR2 SVGAGI (reference sequence). The V and J ends lost 5 bases and 4 bases, in that order; junction bases with no gene match: 7. As DNA, the CDR3 is TGTGCCAGCAGTAGAAGACAGGGGTCGGGAAACACCATATATTTT. The encoded protein is CASSRRQGSGNTIYF.

The CDR3 loop reads CASSLGDRGEQYF. In nucleotides, the CDR3 is TGTGCCAGCAGCTTAGGCGACAGGGGAGAGCAGTACTTC. V is TRBV7-9 and J is TRBJ2-7; TRBD1 aligns across 8 bases. The CDR3 runs to 13 residues. Trimming removed 1 base from V and 7 bases from J; junction bases left unmatched: 3. Germline V gene data show CDR1 as SEHNR and CDR2 as FQNEAQ (reference sequence). The full variable domain, in which reference TRBV7-9 and TRBJ2-7 provide the parts outside the CDR3, is DTGVSQNPRHKITKRGQNVTFRCDPISEHNRLYWYRQTLGQGPEFLTYFQNEAQLEKSRLLSDRFSAERPKGSFSTLEIQRTEQGDSAMYLCASSLGDRGEQYFGPGTRLTVT.

This chain connects TRBV9 to TRBJ2-3; D may be TRBD1 (5 bases). The V and J ends lost 0 bases and 2 bases respectively, with 10 bases between them. CDR1 and CDR2 from the germline V gene are SGDLS and YYNGEE. The CDR3 length is 15 residues. The CDR3 nucleotides are TGTGCCAGCAGCGTAGGGGCAGGGAACACAGATACGCAGTATTTT. It yields the protein CASSVGAGNTDTQYF.

This clone was seen a handful of times. The gene calls are TRBV19 and TRBJ1-1; D ambiguous. The CDR3 covers 13 residues. V lost 3 bases to trimming and J lost 0 bases, with 5 bases between them. Germline V gives CDR1 LNHDA, CDR2 SQIVND (reference sequence). The CDR3 DNA sequence: TGTGCCAGTAGTATTTACTTGAACACTGAAGCTTTCTTT. Translating it yields CASSIYLNTEAFF.

The rearrangement uses TRBV2 and TRBJ2-3; D uncertain. The germline gives CDR1 SNHLY, CDR2 FYNNEI. The CDR3 consists of 15 residues. V was pared by 4 bases and J by 0 bases, with 11 bases between. For the CDR3, the DNA is TGTGCCAGCAGTGCCTCTGGGCCTAGCACAGATACGCAGTATTTT. It yields the protein CASSASGPSTDTQYF.

The chain carries TRBV19 and TRBJ1-2; the D gene is possibly TRBD1 (5 bases). From germline, CDR1 is LNHDA and CDR2 SQIVND (reference sequence). V lost 5 bases and J 7 bases, leaving 11 bases between the germline ends. CDR3 length: 12 amino acids. The CDR3 nucleotides read TGTGCCAGTAGTCTGCCGGGGGGTGGCTACACCTTC. Its translation: CASSLPGGGYTF.

This clone was seen a single time. The chain joins TRBV5-4 to TRBJ1-2, with D hard to call. V dropped 4 bases and J dropped 5 bases, with 6 bases sitting between them. Per the germline V gene, CDR1 is SGHNT and CDR2 is YYREEE (reference sequence). This CDR3 contains 11 residues. The DNA for the CDR3 is TGTGCCAGCAGCCCGGGGTATGGCTACACCTTC. Its protein is CASSPGYGYTF.

V gene TRBV6-2 or TRBV6-3 combines with J gene TRBJ2-1; 11 nucleotides agree with TRBD2. The V gene end was trimmed by 6 bases and the J gene end by 6 bases; junction bases not matched to a gene: 7. Germline CDR1 and CDR2: MNHEY and SVGEGT. There are 15 residues in the CDR3. The CDR3 sequence: CASSSEGLAVNEQFF. In DNA form, the CDR3 reads TGTGCCAGCAGCTCTGAGGGACTAGCGGTCAATGAGCAGTTCTTC.

The chain couples TRBV19 to TRBJ2-7; D perhaps matches TRBD1 (5 bases). Per the germline V gene, CDR1 is LNHDA and CDR2 is SQIVND (reference sequence). V was cut by 2 bases and J by 6 bases, with 17 bases left in between. CDR3 size: 15 residues. This CDR3 is CASSITISGAGEQYF. CDR3 DNA: TGTGCCAGTAGTATAACCATTAGTGGGGCAGGCGAGCAGTACTTC. The whole variable domain, filled in from reference TRBV19 and TRBJ2-7, reads DGGITQSPKYLFRKEGQNVTLSCEQNLNHDAMYWYRQDPGQGLRLIYYSQIVNDFQKGDIAEGYSVSREKKESFPLTVTSAQKNPTAFYLCASSITISGAGEQYFGPGTRLTVT.

The chain links TRBV7-2 to TRBJ1-1; possible D gene TRBD1, 5 bases. V was trimmed by 0 bases and J by 5 bases, leaving 10 bases between them. Germline CDR1 and CDR2: SGHTA and FQGNSA. The CDR3 runs 14 residues. CDR3 coding DNA: TGTGCCAGCAGCTTAGCTGCAGGGCGGACTGAAGCTTTCTTT. Its protein is CASSLAAGRTEAFF.

This rearrangement joins TRBV7-2 to TRBJ2-3; TRBD2 matches 7 bases. The CDR3 has 12 residues. The junction had 4 bases not matched to a gene; V was cut back by 2 bases and J by 11 bases. Germline V CDR1 and CDR2: SGHTA, FQGNSA. The chain's CDR3 is CASSLYGLGQYF. As DNA, the CDR3 is TGTGCCAGCAGCTTATACGGACTAGGGCAGTATTTT.

The chain carries TRBV28 and TRBJ1-2; D unresolved. This CDR3 has 16 amino acids. The germline gives CDR1 MDHEN, CDR2 SYDVKM. V was clipped by 5 bases and J by 4 bases, with 20 bases between them. In DNA form, the CDR3 reads TGTGCCAGCAGTCTTAACACGGGAAGATTTTCCTATGGCTACACCTTC. Its translation is CASSLNTGRFSYGYTF.

The chain is built from TRBV5-4 and TRBJ1-2, with D tentatively TRBD1 (6 bases). V was cut by 3 bases and J by 4 bases, with 10 bases left in between. This CDR3 is 13 amino acids long. Germline CDR1 SGHNT, CDR2 YYREEE (reference sequence). Written as DNA, the CDR3 is TGTGCCAGCAGCTCCCGGGACACCTATGGCTACACCTTC. It yields the protein CASSSRDTYGYTF. The entire variable domain, with the rest obtained from reference TRBV5-4 and TRBJ1-2, is as follows: ETGVTQSPTHLIKTRGQQVTLRCSSQSGHNTVSWYQQALGQGPQFIFQYYREEENGRGNFPPRFSGLQFPNYSSELNVNALELDDSALYLCASSSRDTYGYTFGSGTRLTVV.